These 14 T cell receptor beta chains share one sample of origin, sequenced in a study of blood T cell repertoires in COVID-19. Repertoires were generated with immunoSEQ multiplex PCR, while TCRdb's copy carries only in-frame clones and drops some. The data hold about 140,000 clones, with around 80% observed a single time. The sequenced sample was peripheral blood. The receptors here all came from a man between 60 and 75 years old with active or convalescent COVID-19.

J is TRBJ2-6 and V is TRBV27, with a possible D match to TRBD2 (6 bases). The CDR3 consists of 17 residues. With 4 bases removed from V and 1 base from J, the gap between germline ends came to 14 bases. Germline CDR1 and CDR2: MNHEY and SMNVEV (reference sequence). CDR3 in amino acids: CASSSPPGTSGANVLTF. CDR3 nucleotide sequence: TGTGCCAGCAGTTCCCCCCCCGGGACTTCTGGGGCCAACGTCCTGACTTTC.

V is TRBV7-9 and J is TRBJ2-4; tentative D call: TRBD2 (5 bases). Germline-derived CDR1 and CDR2 are SEHNR and FQNEAQ (reference sequence). This CDR3 has 15 residues. Trimming pared 1 base from V and 13 bases from J, leaving 20 bases between. The CDR3 protein is CASSLGGSIGHKQYF. The CDR3 DNA reads TGTGCCAGCAGCTTAGGAGGGAGTATTGGGCATAAGCAGTACTTC.

V gene TRBV5-1 combines with J gene TRBJ2-1; 9 bases map to TRBD1. Germline CDR1 and CDR2: SGHRS and YFSETQ. The CDR3 consists of 13 residues. Trimming at V came to 4 bases and at J to 8 bases, leaving 4 bases not matched to a gene. The CDR3 DNA is TGCGCCAGCAGCCGGACAGGGGACTATGAGCAGTTCTTC. The encoded protein is CASSRTGDYEQFF.

V gene TRBV10-2 combines with J gene TRBJ2-3; 9 positions match TRBD2. CDR3 length: 18 residues. V shed 4 bases, J shed 6 bases, and the junction held 17 bases outside the gene matches. CDR1 is WSHSY, CDR2 SAAADI, per germline. CDR3 DNA sequence: TGCGCCAGCAGTGTCTTCGCGGGAGGGACCGGGGGGCAGGATACGCAGTATTTT. Protein sequence: CASSVFAGGTGGQDTQYF.

The chain carries TRBV6-2 or TRBV6-3 and TRBJ1-1; D is ambiguous. V lost 2 bases and J lost 5, with 6 bases in between. The CDR3 runs 12 residues. From germline, CDR1 is MNHEY and CDR2 SVGEGT. The CDR3 is CASSYLGTEAFF. The DNA for the CDR3 is TGTGCCAGCAGTTACCTCGGTACTGAAGCTTTCTTT.

This clone was recorded once. The genes are TRBV14 and TRBJ2-3; tentative D call: TRBD1 (5 bases). This CDR3 has 13 amino acids. The V end lost 5 bases, the J end lost 4 bases, and 10 bases lay between the germline ends. Germline loops: CDR1 SGHDN, CDR2 FVKESK. The CDR3 sequence: CASSFRVSDTQYF. CDR3 nucleotide sequence: TGTGCCAGCAGCTTCAGGGTATCAGATACGCAGTATTTT.

J is TRBJ1-3 and V is TRBV27, with 7 nucleotides matching TRBD1. V was pared by 3 bases and J by 0 bases, with 8 bases of the junction left unmatched. CDR1 MNHEY and CDR2 SMNVEV come from the germline V gene (reference sequence). This CDR3 region has 17 residues. CDR3 nucleotide sequence: TGTGCCAGCAGTTTGGGGCGACAGGGATTCTCTGGAAACACCATATATTTT. The encoded protein is CASSLGRQGFSGNTIYF.

V gene TRBV7-8 combines with J gene TRBJ1-5; TRBD1 matches at 11 bases. Germline trimming cut 4 bases from V and 4 bases from J; bases unmatched to any gene: 6. The CDR3 covers 16 residues. Germline loops: CDR1 SGHVS, CDR2 FQNEAQ. DNA for the CDR3: TGTGCCAGCAGCTCACAACGGGACAGGGGGAATCAGCCCCAGCATTTT. Its protein product is CASSSQRDRGNQPQHF.

The chain uses TRBV19 and TRBJ1-3, with a tentative D call TRBD1 (6 bases). V gave up 4 bases and J gave up 3 bases, with 13 bases separating them. Looked up from germline, CDR1 is LNHDA and CDR2 is SQIVND (reference sequence). This CDR3 region has 15 residues. Here the CDR3 reads CASSTDTGYGNTIYF. CDR3 DNA sequence: TGTGCCAGTAGTACAGACACAGGGTATGGAAACACCATATATTTT.

The J gene is TRBJ1-2, the V gene TRBV10-2; D uncertain. V lost 3 bases to trimming and J lost 8 bases, with 7 bases between them. CDR1 is WSHSY, CDR2 SAAADI, per germline. There are 11 residues in the CDR3. The CDR3 nucleotides read TGCGCCAGCAGTGAAGCGGCCGGCTACACCTTC. Translation gives CASSEAAGYTF.

This clone turned up a few times. The gene calls are TRBV11-3 and TRBJ2-7; TRBD1 agrees at 8 bases. The CDR3 has 15 amino acids. V shed 2 bases and J 1 base; nucleotides not matched to a gene: 4. In germline, CDR1 is SGHNT, CDR2 YENEEA. Here the CDR3 reads CASSLQGQASYEQYF. DNA for the CDR3: TGTGCCAGCAGCTTACAGGGACAGGCGTCCTACGAGCAGTACTTC.

The V call is TRBV7-9, the J call TRBJ2-7; 7 positions agree with TRBD1. In germline, CDR1 is SEHNR, CDR2 FQNEAQ (reference sequence). J lost 2 bases, V lost 5 bases, and 6 bases had no gene match. The CDR3 contains 14 residues. The CDR3 sequence: CASSIRQGPYEQYF. CDR3 coding DNA: TGTGCCAGCAGCATCCGACAGGGCCCCTACGAGCAGTACTTC. The complete variable domain, with remaining parts taken from reference TRBV7-9 and TRBJ2-7, reads DTGVSQNPRHKITKRGQNVTFRCDPISEHNRLYWYRQTLGQGPEFLTYFQNEAQLEKSRLLSDRFSAERPKGSFSTLEIQRTEQGDSAMYLCASSIRQGPYEQYFGPGTRLTVT.

This clone turned up a few times. The V gene is TRBV10-2, the J gene TRBJ1-4; TRBD1 might be the D (6 bases). Trimming removed 5 bases from V and 0 bases from J, with 19 bases in between. This CDR3 has 18 residues. Germline lookup yields CDR1 WSHSY and CDR2 SAAADI. The CDR3 coding sequence is TGCGCCAGCAGTAGGACACAGGGACCTTTTTCAACTAATGAAAAACTGTTTTTT. Encoded protein: CASSRTQGPFSTNEKLFF.

CDR3 protein: CASSRQGKETQYF. The CDR3 nucleotides read TGTGCCAGCTCACGACAGGGAAAAGAGACCCAGTACTTC. V is TRBV18 and J is TRBJ2-5, with 7 bases matching TRBD1. After removal of 4 bases from V and 3 bases from J, the junction contained 2 bases not matched to a gene. The CDR3 has 13 amino acids. Germline V gene data show CDR1 as KGHSH and CDR2 as LQKENI. Variable domain in full (rest from reference TRBV18 and TRBJ2-5): NAGVMQNPRHLVRRRGQEARLRCSPMKGHSHVYWYRQLPEEGLKFMVYLQKENIIDESGMPKERFSAEFPKEGPSILRIQQVVRGDSAAYFCASSRQGKETQYFGPGTRLLVL.